This T cell receptor beta chain was obtained from a study of cytomegalovirus exposure and HLA in healthy donors. About the study: Assignment to the Caucasian-associated ancestry cluster applied to more than 75% of the roughly 400 genotyped donors. General study findings and limits: Several top significant clusters appeared, in a later analysis, to be linked to common viral pathogens. In most subjects, TCR beta sequences reportedly gave accurate predictions of HLA-A and HLA-B alleles. Later analysis found that TCR beta chains associated with HLA were more clonally expanded than other, equally common chains.

About this clone itself: The antigen is undetermined.

PCR primers comprised 60 Vbeta and 13 Jbeta primers. TCRdb's table, derived via immunoSEQ multiplex PCR, lists solely in-frame clones and lacks some. The profile shows 150,000 to 200,000 clones, approximately 80% of them singletons. Germline loops: CDR1 SGHTA, CDR2 FQGNSA. This CDR3 comprises 14 residues. The V and J ends lost 6 bases and 0 bases, in that order; junction bases with no gene match: 0. Sequenced: PBMCs. This sequence joins TRBV7-2 and TRBJ2-1; 9 bases agree with TRBD2. The sequence was collected from a boy aged 2 to 9 in good health and CMV-seronegative. CDR3 protein: CASRAGGSYNEQFF. Here the CDR3 DNA reads TGTGCCAGCAGAGCGGGGGGCTCCTACAATGAGCAGTTCTTC.